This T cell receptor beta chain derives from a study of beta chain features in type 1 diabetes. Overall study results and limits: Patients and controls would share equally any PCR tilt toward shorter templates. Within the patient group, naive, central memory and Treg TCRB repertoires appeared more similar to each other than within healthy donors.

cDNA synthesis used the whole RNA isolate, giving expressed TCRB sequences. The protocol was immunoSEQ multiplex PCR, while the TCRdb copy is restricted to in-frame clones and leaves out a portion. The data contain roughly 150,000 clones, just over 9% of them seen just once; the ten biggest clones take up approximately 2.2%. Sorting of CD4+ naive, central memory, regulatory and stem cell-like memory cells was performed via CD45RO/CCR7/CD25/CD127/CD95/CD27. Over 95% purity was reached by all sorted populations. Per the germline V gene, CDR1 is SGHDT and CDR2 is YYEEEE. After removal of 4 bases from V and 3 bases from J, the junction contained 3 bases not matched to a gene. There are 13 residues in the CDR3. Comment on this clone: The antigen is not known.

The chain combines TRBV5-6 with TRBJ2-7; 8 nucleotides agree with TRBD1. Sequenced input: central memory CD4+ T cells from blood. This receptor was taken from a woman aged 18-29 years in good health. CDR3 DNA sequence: TGTGCCAGCAGCCTGGGACAGGTCTACGAGCAGTACTTC. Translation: CASSLGQVYEQYF.